The 3 T cell receptor beta chains below come from one sample, sequenced in a study of shared clonotypes between healthy human individuals. CD45RO negativity and positive selection for CCR7 defined naive CD8 cells, a population that excluded terminally differentiated effector memory CD45RA+ cells. Here immunoSEQ multiplex PCR was the method, and the copy in TCRdb shows in-frame clones only, minus some. The sample consists of some 2.1 million clones, around 93% of them appearing once. The sequenced sample consisted of naive CD8+ T cells from PBMCs. The source of these receptors is a man in his late teens or twenties in good health. Some clones in this sample may be carry-over from other donors' samples.

V is TRBV19 and J is TRBJ2-7; 7 nucleotides agree with TRBD1. The CDR3 contains 16 residues. The V gene end was trimmed by 5 bases and the J gene end by 3 bases; junction bases not matched to a gene: 13. CDR1 LNHDA and CDR2 SQIVND come from the germline V gene (reference sequence). The CDR3 DNA is TGTGCCAGTAGTGCAACTCAGGGGGTTTCAGTCTACGAGCAGTACTTC. Amino acid sequence: CASSATQGVSVYEQYF.

The rearrangement uses TRBV7-9 and TRBJ2-5; either TRBD1 or TRBD2 may supply D (6 bases each). The V end lost 2 bases, the J end lost 1 base, and 14 bases lay between the germline ends. Germline assignment: CDR1 SEHNR and CDR2 FQNEAQ (reference sequence). CDR3 length equals 16 residues. CDR3 region: CASSLRGASFQETQYF. The CDR3 DNA reads TGTGCCAGCAGCTTAAGGGGGGCATCCTTCCAAGAGACCCAGTACTTC. Full variable domain (outside the CDR3, taken from reference TRBV7-9 and TRBJ2-5): DTGVSQNPRHKITKRGQNVTFRCDPISEHNRLYWYRQTLGQGPEFLTYFQNEAQLEKSRLLSDRFSAERPKGSFSTLEIQRTEQGDSAMYLCASSLRGASFQETQYFGPGTRLLVL.

The chain employs TRBV30 and TRBJ2-7; the D is unclear. Trimming left V 4 bases short and J 0 bases short, with 7 bases between. CDR1 is GTSNPN, CDR2 SVGIG, per germline (reference sequence). CDR3 length equals 12 residues. CDR3 sequence (DNA): TGTGCCTGGACGGGCAGCTCCTACGAGCAGTACTTC. This translates into CAWTGSSYEQYF.